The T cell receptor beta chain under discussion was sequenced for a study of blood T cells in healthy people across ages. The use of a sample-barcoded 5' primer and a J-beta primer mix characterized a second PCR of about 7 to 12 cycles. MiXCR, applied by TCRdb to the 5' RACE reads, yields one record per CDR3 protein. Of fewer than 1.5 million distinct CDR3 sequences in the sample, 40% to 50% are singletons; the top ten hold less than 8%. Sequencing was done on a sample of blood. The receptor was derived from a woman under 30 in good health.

In DNA, the CDR3 is TGCGCCAGCAGCCCCATCATCGGACATTCAAGCAATCAGCCCCAGCATTTT. It translates to CASSPIIGHSSNQPQHF. This sequence joins TRBV4-1 and TRBJ1-5, with TRBD1 as a possible D gene (5 bases). CDR3 size: 17 residues. The V and J ends lost 4 bases and 1 base respectively, with 17 bases between them. Germline V CDR1 and CDR2: MGHRA, YSYEKL.